This TCR beta chain derives from a study of blood T cell repertoires in COVID-19. The age range of participants was 18 to 89 years, with residence in some 25 US areas. The study assigned cohorts using participant-reported clinical history. Germline V gene data show CDR1 as SGHTA and CDR2 as FQGNSA. The CDR3 runs 18 residues. Unmatched junction bases numbered 14, after V lost 5 bases and J lost 4 bases. In the original processing: Reference gene primer amplification gave estimated nucleated cell counts. The assay was immunoSEQ multiplex PCR, and TCRdb's table has in-frame clones only and misses some. V and J calls and clone size are given by that table; D and trimming were obtained from the DNA. Altogether a few hundred thousand clones are present, roughly 90% being singletons, with the ten largest covering 2.9%.

The sequence came from a woman aged 50 to 60 who had been exposed to COVID-19. The rearrangement links TRBV7-2 to TRBJ2-5; 12 bases match TRBD2. The sequenced material came from PBMCs or T cells enriched from blood (not recorded which). For the CDR3, the DNA is TGTGCCAGCAGCCCACACTCTTCTAGCGGGGGGGCCAGAGAGACCCAGTACTTC. It yields the protein CASSPHSSSGGARETQYF.